This T cell receptor beta chain was captured by sequencing in a study of CD8+CD57+ T cells in acquired aplastic anemia. Study details: Sorting CD4+ and CD8+ cells gave DNA averaging about 2.9 ug.

For CDR3 and TCR beta VDJ profiling, genomic DNA was the template used. In TCRdb, the reads were re-called with MiXCR into one record per CDR3 protein. There are over 150,000 distinct CDR3 sequences in the sample; around half occur only once, and about an eighth lies in the top ten. Patients selected for sequencing had displayed CD8+CD57+ cell expansion by flow cytometry. CDR1 SGHVS and CDR2 FQNEAQ come from the germline V gene. V was cut by 1 base and J by 2 bases, with 11 bases left in between. The CDR3 has 15 residues. The rearrangement joins TRBV7-8 to TRBJ2-5, with D possibly matching TRBD2 (6 bases). The sequence came from a human donor with aplastic anemia. The sample was sorted CD4+, CD8+, or CD8+CD57+ T cells (not recorded which) from PBMCs. DNA of the CDR3: TGTGCCAGCAGCTTAGGCGCGGGGCTACAAGAGACCCAGTACTTC. As protein: CASSLGAGLQETQYF.